This passage covers 20 T cell receptor beta chains from one sample sequenced in a study of glioma-infiltrating T cells after dendritic cell vaccination. Method: immunoSEQ multiplex PCR; TCRdb's copy keeps in-frame clones and lacks some. The data hold 65,000 to 90,000 clones, with approximately 80% observed a single time. Sample: blood, taken before dendritic cell vaccination. These receptors came from a human donor with glioblastoma.

V and J are TRBV29-1 and TRBJ2-1; unclear D gene. With 5 bases removed from V and 8 bases from J, the gap between germline ends came to 7 bases. The CDR3 covers 10 residues. Germline values: CDR1 SQVTM, CDR2 ANQGSEA. DNA of the CDR3: TGCAGCGTTCGTGAGGATGAGCAGTTCTTC. It is translated as CSVREDEQFF.

In its sample, this clone was seen a few times. The V gene is TRBV5-4, the J gene TRBJ2-7, with a weak D call TRBD1 (5 bases). Germline V lookup: CDR1 SGHNT, CDR2 YYREEE (reference sequence). The CDR3 totals 14 residues. Trimming stripped 4 bases from V and 2 bases from J, with 13 bases between. In DNA form, the CDR3 reads TGTGCCAGCAGCCCCTGGACATCAACCTACGAGCAGTACTTC. This encodes CASSPWTSTYEQYF.

This rearrangement joins TRBV7-2 to TRBJ2-2; D is undetermined. CDR1 and CDR2 (germline): SGHTA, FQGNSA. The CDR3 length is 15 residues. V was trimmed by 1 base and J by 3 bases, leaving 9 bases between them. The CDR3 nucleotides read TGTGCCAGCAGCTTAGAACAGATATACACCGGGGAGCTGTTTTTT. This gives the protein CASSLEQIYTGELFF.

The chain carries TRBV27 and TRBJ2-7, with 8 bases matching TRBD2. The CDR3 extends over 13 amino acids. Germline trimming cut 6 bases from V and 3 bases from J; bases unmatched to any gene: 4. Germline lookup yields CDR1 MNHEY and CDR2 SMNVEV (reference sequence). The chain's CDR3 is CASRNLAGYEQYV. Here the CDR3 DNA reads TGTGCCAGCAGAAACCTAGCGGGCTACGAGCAGTACGTC.

V is TRBV6-5 and J is TRBJ2-4, with 7 nucleotides matching TRBD2. The CDR3 covers 15 residues. V dropped 6 bases and J dropped 6; count of bases not matched to a gene: 11. From germline, CDR1 is MNHEY and CDR2 SVGAGI. As DNA, the CDR3 is TGTGCCAGCAGACCCGGGAGGCAGGCGATAAACATTCAGTACTTC. Translated, it gives CASRPGRQAINIQYF.

CDR3 amino acids: CASSLEWGAPETQYF. CDR3 coding DNA: TGCGCCAGCAGCTTGGAGTGGGGCGCACCGGAGACCCAGTACTTC. This sequence joins TRBV5-1 and TRBJ2-5; D might be TRBD1 (5 bases). Trimming left V 0 bases short and J 5 bases short, with 14 bases between. The CDR3 sequence is 15 residues long. Germline values: CDR1 SGHRS, CDR2 YFSETQ.

The chain links TRBV5-8 to TRBJ1-3; a possible D gene is TRBD1 (5 bases). Germline CDR1 SGHTS, CDR2 YDEGEE. The CDR3 is 15 residues long. Trimming left V 0 bases short and J 2 bases short, with 9 bases between. CDR3 amino acids: CASSLDSGTGNTIYF. As DNA, the CDR3 is TGTGCCAGCAGCTTGGATTCAGGGACTGGAAACACCATATATTTT.

The chain is built from TRBV10-3 and TRBJ2-5; a weak D match, TRBD2 (7 bases). CDR1 ENHRY and CDR2 SYGVKD come from the germline V gene. Trimming removed 10 bases from V and 2 bases from J, with 20 bases in between. This CDR3 has 15 amino acids. CDR3 DNA sequence: TGTGCCACTGCTAGCGGAGGGGGTAAACAAGAGACCCAGTACTTC. It encodes CATASGGGKQETQYF.

This chain joins TRBV7-9 and TRBJ2-7; 7 nucleotides match TRBD1. This CDR3 is 14 amino acids long. Germline values: CDR1 SEHNR, CDR2 FQNEAQ (reference sequence). After removal of 4 bases from V and 1 base from J, the junction contained 4 bases not matched to a gene. This chain's CDR3 is CASSSTGVSYEQYF. The CDR3 nucleotides read TGTGCCAGCAGCTCAACAGGGGTTTCCTACGAGCAGTACTTC.

The chain employs TRBV27 and TRBJ1-5; TRBD1 matches 7 bases. Germline V gene sequence: CDR1 MNHEY, CDR2 SMNVEV (reference sequence). The J segment lost 7 bases and the V segment lost 4 bases, leaving 4 bases of the junction unmatched. The CDR3 runs to 13 residues. The CDR3 reads CASSSTGLQPQHF. The CDR3 DNA is TGTGCCAGCAGTTCGACAGGGCTCCAGCCCCAGCATTTT.

The V call is TRBV19, the J call TRBJ2-1, with a possible D match to TRBD2 (6 bases). Germline CDR1 is LNHDA and CDR2 is SQIVND (reference sequence). The CDR3 consists of 16 residues. The V end was cut by 3 bases, the J end by 0 bases, with 12 bases between. The DNA of the CDR3 is TGTGCCAGTAGTATCCGACTAGGGAGCTCCTACAATGAGCAGTTCTTC. It codes for CASSIRLGSSYNEQFF.

The chain employs TRBV27 and TRBJ1-1, with D tentatively TRBD1 (5 bases). This CDR3 spans 16 amino acids. V lost 10 bases to trimming and J lost 7 bases, with 28 bases between them. Germline V lookup: CDR1 MNHEY, CDR2 SMNVEV (reference sequence). CDR3 DNA: TGTGCCACCAACCCACACGGCTCATCCCGGGGGAGTGAAGCTTTCTTT. Translated, it gives CATNPHGSSRGSEAFF.

The V call is TRBV19, the J call TRBJ1-2, with D unclear. In germline, CDR1 is LNHDA, CDR2 SQIVND (reference sequence). The V gene lost 1 base and the J gene lost 2 bases, with 5 bases spanning the gap. The CDR3 runs 13 residues. CDR3 sequence: CASSIGRNYGYTF. The CDR3 DNA reads TGTGCCAGTAGTATAGGCCGGAACTATGGCTACACCTTC.

The chain recombines TRBV4-1 with TRBJ1-5, with D tentatively TRBD1 (5 bases). This CDR3 has 15 residues. Germline V gene sequence: CDR1 MGHRA, CDR2 YSYEKL. V was cut by 4 bases and J by 3 bases, with 13 bases left in between. CDR3 sequence (DNA): TGCGCCAGCAGCCTCGGGGGGTTTACCAATCAGCCCCAGCATTTT. Protein sequence: CASSLGGFTNQPQHF.

V usage is TRBV4-1 and J usage is TRBJ2-5; 11 bases match TRBD2. V lost 0 bases, J lost 4 bases, and 19 bases stayed unmatched. CDR3 length equals 21 residues. CDR1 is MGHRA and CDR2 is YSYEKL in the germline V gene. As DNA, the CDR3 is TGCGCCAGCAGCCAAGATCGCCTAGCGGGGGGTACATCAACGGGTCGAGAGACCCAGTACTTC. Its protein is CASSQDRLAGGTSTGRETQYF.

The chain couples TRBV7-3 to TRBJ2-3; 10 positions agree with TRBD2. Germline V CDR1 and CDR2: SGHTA, FQGTGA. The CDR3 runs to 15 residues. The V gene end was trimmed by 5 bases and the J gene end by 4 bases; junction bases not matched to a gene: 6. The CDR3 here is CASSLSSGSPDTQYF. CDR3 DNA sequence: TGTGCCAGCAGCCTCTCTAGCGGGAGCCCAGATACGCAGTATTTT.

The rearrangement uses TRBV18 and TRBJ1-2, with 8 positions matching TRBD1. V shed 3 bases, J shed 6 bases, and the junction held 12 bases outside the gene matches. This CDR3 spans 16 amino acids. CDR1 is KGHSH, CDR2 LQKENI, per germline. The CDR3 is CASSPSPGQEFDGYTF. In DNA form, the CDR3 reads TGTGCCAGCTCACCGAGCCCGGGACAGGAGTTTGATGGCTACACCTTC.

The V and J genes are TRBV6-6 and TRBJ2-1; TRBD2 matches 14 bases. This CDR3 has 14 residues. Germline V gene lookup returns CDR1 MNHNY and CDR2 SVGAGI (reference sequence). V trimming: 6 bases; J trimming: 8 bases; junction bases outside the gene matches: 3. The CDR3 spells CASSGTSGGDEQFF. The DNA of the CDR3 is TGTGCCAGCAGCGGGACTAGCGGGGGCGATGAGCAGTTCTTC.

For this clone: Other DNA sequences in this sample translate to the same CDR3. The chain carries TRBV5-1 and TRBJ1-1; maybe TRBD1 (5 bases). The V end lost 3 bases, the J end lost 2 bases, and 8 bases lay between the germline ends. This CDR3 is built from 13 residues. CDR1 and CDR2 from the germline V gene are SGHRS and YFSETQ. CDR3 loop: CASSSTGNTEAFF. The CDR3 DNA reads TGCGCCAGCAGCTCTACAGGTAACACTGAAGCTTTCTTT.

This rearrangement joins TRBV19 to TRBJ1-4; D is unclear. CDR3 length: 14 amino acids. V lost 5 bases and J lost 3, with 10 bases in between. Germline V lookup: CDR1 LNHDA, CDR2 SQIVND (reference sequence). The CDR3 sequence: CASSAPRANEKLFF. In DNA, the CDR3 is TGTGCCAGTAGTGCCCCTCGGGCTAATGAAAAACTGTTTTTT. Variable domain in full (rest from reference TRBV19 and TRBJ1-4): DGGITQSPKYLFRKEGQNVTLSCEQNLNHDAMYWYRQDPGQGLRLIYYSQIVNDFQKGDIAEGYSVSREKKESFPLTVTSAQKNPTAFYLCASSAPRANEKLFFGSGTQLSVL.